This T cell receptor beta chain was sequenced for a study of blood T cell repertoires in COVID-19. Across the study: Both acute and convalescent COVID-19 samples were obtained from the United States, Italy and Spain. PBMCs, B-cell-depleted T cells, or T cells were the source of the cDNA or gDNA that made up the material.

Original data processing: Amplified reference gene primers provided the basis for estimating nucleated cell counts. The method was immunoSEQ multiplex PCR; TCRdb's version includes in-frame clones alone and lacks a portion of them. Clone size and the V and J calls come from that table; the DNA yielded D and trimming. The data show 430,000 or so clones, 85% to 90% seen once. CDR1 and CDR2 (germline): LNHDA, SQIVND (reference sequence). V lost 4 bases, J lost 2 bases, and 4 bases stayed unmatched. This CDR3 comprises 16 residues. J is TRBJ2-3 and V is TRBV19; 12 bases are shared with TRBD2. This sequence was found in a young man with COVID-19, enrolled during active disease. What was sequenced was peripheral blood. The CDR3 reads CASSNGLAGPTDTQYF. For the CDR3, the DNA is TGTGCCAGTAGTAACGGACTAGCGGGGCCCACAGATACGCAGTATTTT.